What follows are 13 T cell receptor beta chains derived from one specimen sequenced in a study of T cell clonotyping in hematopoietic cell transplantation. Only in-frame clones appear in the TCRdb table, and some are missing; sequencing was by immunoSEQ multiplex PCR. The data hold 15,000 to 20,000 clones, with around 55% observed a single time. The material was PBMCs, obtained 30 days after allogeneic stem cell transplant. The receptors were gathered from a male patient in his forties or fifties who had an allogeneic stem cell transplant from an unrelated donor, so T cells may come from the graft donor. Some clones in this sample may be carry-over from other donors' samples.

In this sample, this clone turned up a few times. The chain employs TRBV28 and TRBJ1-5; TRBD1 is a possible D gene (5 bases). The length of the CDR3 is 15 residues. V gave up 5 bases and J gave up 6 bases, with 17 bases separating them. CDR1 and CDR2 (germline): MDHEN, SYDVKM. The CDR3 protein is CASSRDGDEGQPQHF. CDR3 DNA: TGTGCCAGCAGTAGGGACGGCGACGAAGGTCAGCCCCAGCATTTT.

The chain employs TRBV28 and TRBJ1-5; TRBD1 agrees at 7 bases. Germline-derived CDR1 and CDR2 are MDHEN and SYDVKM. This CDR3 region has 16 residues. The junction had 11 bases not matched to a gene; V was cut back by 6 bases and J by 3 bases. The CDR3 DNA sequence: TGTGCCAGCAGAAGACTAAGGGGGCGAGTCAATCAGCCCCAGCATTTT. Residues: CASRRLRGRVNQPQHF.

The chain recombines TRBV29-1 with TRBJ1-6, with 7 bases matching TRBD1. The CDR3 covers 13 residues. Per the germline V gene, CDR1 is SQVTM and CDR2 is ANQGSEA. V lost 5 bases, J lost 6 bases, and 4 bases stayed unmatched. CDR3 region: CSVLDRVNSPLHF. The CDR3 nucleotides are TGCAGCGTTCTCGACAGGGTTAATTCACCCCTCCACTTT.

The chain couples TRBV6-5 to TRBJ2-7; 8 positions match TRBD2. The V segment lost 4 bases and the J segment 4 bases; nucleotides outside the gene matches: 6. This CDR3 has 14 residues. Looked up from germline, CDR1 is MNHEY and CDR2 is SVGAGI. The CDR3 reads CASSSQRGPYEQYF. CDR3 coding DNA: TGTGCCAGCAGTTCCCAGCGGGGGCCGTACGAGCAGTACTTC.

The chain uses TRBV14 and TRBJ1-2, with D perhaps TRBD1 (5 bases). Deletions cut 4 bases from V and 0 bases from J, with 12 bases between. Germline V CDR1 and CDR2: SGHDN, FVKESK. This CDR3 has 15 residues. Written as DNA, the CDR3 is TGTGCCAGCAGCCCACGAGGGGCGTCTAACTATGGCTACACCTTC. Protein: CASSPRGASNYGYTF.

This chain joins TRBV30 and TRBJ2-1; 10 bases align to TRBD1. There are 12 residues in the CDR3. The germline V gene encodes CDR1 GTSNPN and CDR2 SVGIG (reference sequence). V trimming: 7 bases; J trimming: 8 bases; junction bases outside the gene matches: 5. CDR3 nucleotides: TGTGCCTCCGTAGACAGGGGGCATGAGCAGTTCTTC. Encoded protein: CASVDRGHEQFF.

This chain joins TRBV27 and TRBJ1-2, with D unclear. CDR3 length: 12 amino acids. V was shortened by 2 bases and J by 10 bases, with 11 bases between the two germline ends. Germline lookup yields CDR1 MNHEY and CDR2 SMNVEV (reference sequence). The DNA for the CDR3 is TGTGCCAGCAGTTTAACTGGGGTGCACTACACCTTC. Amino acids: CASSLTGVHYTF.

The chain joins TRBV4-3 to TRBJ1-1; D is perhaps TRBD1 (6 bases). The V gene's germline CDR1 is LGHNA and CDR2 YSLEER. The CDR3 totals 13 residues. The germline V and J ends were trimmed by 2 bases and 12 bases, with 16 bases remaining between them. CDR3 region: CASSQLGFTGSFF. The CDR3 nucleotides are TGCGCCAGCAGCCAACTGGGTTTTACAGGGTCTTTCTTT.

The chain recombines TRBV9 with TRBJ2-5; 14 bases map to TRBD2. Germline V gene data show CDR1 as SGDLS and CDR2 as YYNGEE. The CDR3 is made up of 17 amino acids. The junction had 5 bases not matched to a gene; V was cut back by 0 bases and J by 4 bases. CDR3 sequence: CASSVDSGLAGGETQYF. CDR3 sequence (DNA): TGTGCCAGCAGCGTAGACTCTGGACTAGCGGGGGGAGAGACCCAGTACTTC.

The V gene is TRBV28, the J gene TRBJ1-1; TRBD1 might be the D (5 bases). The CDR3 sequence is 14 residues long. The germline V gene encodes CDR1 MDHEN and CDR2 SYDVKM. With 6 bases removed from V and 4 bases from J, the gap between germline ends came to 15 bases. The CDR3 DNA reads TGTGCCAGCAGCCCCTCACAGGAGGCCACTGAAGCTTTCTTT. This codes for CASSPSQEATEAFF.

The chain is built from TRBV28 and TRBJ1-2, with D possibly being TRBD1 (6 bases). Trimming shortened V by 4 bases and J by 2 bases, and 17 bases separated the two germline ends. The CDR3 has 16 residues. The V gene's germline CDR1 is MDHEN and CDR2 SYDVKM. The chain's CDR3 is CASSSLGDTINYGYTF. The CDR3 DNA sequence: TGTGCCAGCAGTTCGCTCGGGGACACAATAAACTATGGCTACACCTTC.

DNA of the CDR3: TGCGCCAGCAGCCGGGACAGGAACACTGAAGCTTTCTTT. As protein: CASSRDRNTEAFF. The genes are TRBV4-3 and TRBJ1-1, with 7 nucleotides matching TRBD1. With V trimmed by 4 bases and J by 1 base, 0 bases remained unmatched. The germline gives CDR1 LGHNA, CDR2 YSLEER. The CDR3 has 13 residues.

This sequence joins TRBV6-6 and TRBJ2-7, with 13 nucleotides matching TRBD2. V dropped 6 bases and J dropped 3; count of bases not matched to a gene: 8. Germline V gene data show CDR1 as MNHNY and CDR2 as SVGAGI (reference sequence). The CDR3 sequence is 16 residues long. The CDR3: CASSTGTSGEGYEQYF. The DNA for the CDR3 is TGTGCCAGCAGCACCGGGACTAGCGGGGAGGGCTACGAGCAGTACTTC.